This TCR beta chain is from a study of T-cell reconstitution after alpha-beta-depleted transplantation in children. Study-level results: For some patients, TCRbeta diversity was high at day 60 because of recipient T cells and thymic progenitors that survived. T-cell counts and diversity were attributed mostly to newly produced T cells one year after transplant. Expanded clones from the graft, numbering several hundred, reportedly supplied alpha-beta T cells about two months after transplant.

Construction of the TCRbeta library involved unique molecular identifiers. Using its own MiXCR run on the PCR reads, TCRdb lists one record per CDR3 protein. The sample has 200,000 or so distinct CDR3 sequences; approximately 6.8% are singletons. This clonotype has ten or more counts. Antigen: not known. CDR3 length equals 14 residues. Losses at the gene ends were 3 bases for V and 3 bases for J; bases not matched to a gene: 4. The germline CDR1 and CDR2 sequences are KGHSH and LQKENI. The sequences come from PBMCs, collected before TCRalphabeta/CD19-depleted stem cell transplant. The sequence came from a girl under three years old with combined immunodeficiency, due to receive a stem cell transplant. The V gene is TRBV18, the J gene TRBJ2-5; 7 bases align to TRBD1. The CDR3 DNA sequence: TGTGCCAGCTCACCCGAGACAGGGAAAGAGACCCAGTACTTC. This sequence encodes CASSPETGKETQYF.